These T cell receptor beta chains were read from a single sample in a study of T cell changes during pregnancy in multiple sclerosis. Data came from immunoSEQ multiplex PCR; TCRdb stores just in-frame clones and leaves some out. Of 65,000 to 75,000 clones detected, more than 90% appear once; the ten largest clones hold about 4%. Material: peripheral blood, obtained after pregnancy. These receptors came from a female donor in good health, enrolled as a control in a pregnancy study. CDR3s include the opening cysteine and the closing phenylalanine or tryptophan. The order of the fields is J gene, V gene, D gene, clone size, CDR3 protein, CDR3 DNA. The D gene is left open where the match is weak. Clone size is shown for a subset of rows, as once, few, many or a class of expanded clone.

j_gene: TRBJ1-4; v_gene: TRBV12-5; d_gene: TRBD1; abundance: -; CDR3aa: CASGFSDRDGEKLFF; CDR3nt: TGTGCTAGTGGTTTTTCGGACAGGGATGGTGAAAAACTGTTTTTT
j_gene: TRBJ1-5; v_gene: TRBV2; d_gene: -; abundance: -; CDR3aa: CASNRGNQPQHF; CDR3nt: TGTGCCAGCAACCGAGGAAATCAGCCCCAGCATTTT
j_gene: TRBJ2-1; v_gene: TRBV2; d_gene: -; abundance: -; CDR3aa: CASSARAGPGGNEQFF; CDR3nt: TGTGCCAGCAGTGCCCGCGCGGGACCAGGTGGGAATGAGCAGTTCTTC
j_gene: TRBJ2-7; v_gene: TRBV28; d_gene: -; abundance: -; CDR3aa: CASSSSLYEQYF; CDR3nt: TGTGCCAGCAGTTCTTCCCTTTACGAGCAGTACTTC
j_gene: TRBJ2-5; v_gene: TRBV6-6; d_gene: -; abundance: -; CDR3aa: CASTLALQETQYF; CDR3nt: TGTGCCAGCACCCTAGCACTACAAGAGACCCAGTACTTC
j_gene: TRBJ2-3; v_gene: TRBV9; d_gene: -; abundance: -; CDR3aa: CASSVGRGFPDTQYF; CDR3nt: TGTGCCAGCAGCGTAGGTCGAGGGTTTCCAGATACGCAGTATTTT
j_gene: TRBJ2-7; v_gene: TRBV28; d_gene: TRBD1; abundance: -; CDR3aa: CAIKDRDYEQYF; CDR3nt: TGTGCCATCAAGGACAGGGATTATGAGCAGTACTTC
j_gene: TRBJ1-4; v_gene: TRBV6-4; d_gene: TRBD1; abundance: -; CDR3aa: CASSEEQGVGEKLFF; CDR3nt: TGTGCCAGCAGTGAGGAACAGGGGGTCGGGGAAAAACTGTTTTTT
j_gene: TRBJ1-4; v_gene: TRBV11-2; d_gene: -; abundance: -; CDR3aa: CASSLVGEEGEKLFF; CDR3nt: TGTGCCAGCAGCTTAGTGGGGGAGGAAGGTGAAAAACTGTTTTTT
j_gene: TRBJ2-7; v_gene: TRBV27; d_gene: TRBD2; abundance: once; CDR3aa: CASRPGLGTYEQYF; CDR3nt: TGTGCCAGCAGACCGGGACTAGGCACCTACGAGCAGTACTTC
j_gene: TRBJ1-1; v_gene: TRBV11-1; d_gene: TRBD1; abundance: -; CDR3aa: CASSSGGQGGRGNTEAFF; CDR3nt: TGTGCCAGCAGCTCCGGTGGACAGGGGGGAAGGGGGAACACTGAAGCTTTCTTT
j_gene: TRBJ2-1; v_gene: TRBV4-2; d_gene: TRBD2; abundance: -; CDR3aa: CASSRSSGGASNEQFF; CDR3nt: TGTGCCAGCAGCCGATCTAGCGGGGGGGCAAGCAATGAGCAGTTCTTC
j_gene: TRBJ1-2; v_gene: TRBV28; d_gene: -; abundance: -; CDR3aa: CATFPRSYGYTF; CDR3nt: TGTGCCACCTTCCCCCGTTCCTATGGCTACACCTTC
j_gene: TRBJ1-5; v_gene: TRBV19; d_gene: -; abundance: -; CDR3aa: CASSSNKSFPWGSNQPQHF; CDR3nt: TGTGCCAGTAGCTCGAACAAGAGCTTTCCTTGGGGCAGCAATCAGCCCCAGCATTTT
j_gene: TRBJ2-2; v_gene: TRBV7-9; d_gene: -; abundance: -; CDR3aa: CASSLIKWGNTGELFF; CDR3nt: TGTGCCAGCAGCTTAATAAAATGGGGCAACACCGGGGAGCTGTTTTTT
j_gene: TRBJ1-3; v_gene: TRBV5-5; d_gene: -; abundance: -; CDR3aa: CASSRTGLGNTIYF; CDR3nt: TGTGCCAGCAGCCGTACAGGGCTCGGAAACACCATATATTTT
j_gene: TRBJ1-6; v_gene: TRBV15; d_gene: -; abundance: -; CDR3aa: CATSRDARVSYNSPLHF; CDR3nt: TGTGCCACCAGCAGAGATGCGAGGGTCTCCTATAATTCACCCCTCCACTTT
j_gene: TRBJ1-1; v_gene: TRBV30; d_gene: -; abundance: -; CDR3aa: CAWSRRGGTEAFF; CDR3nt: TGTGCCTGGAGTCGTAGGGGAGGCACTGAAGCTTTCTTT
j_gene: TRBJ1-1; v_gene: TRBV6-5; d_gene: -; abundance: -; CDR3aa: CASSYRGGPAFF; CDR3nt: TGTGCCAGCAGTTACCGCGGAGGACCGGCTTTCTTT
j_gene: TRBJ2-4; v_gene: TRBV6-5; d_gene: -; abundance: -; CDR3aa: CASRSGHLKNIQYF; CDR3nt: TGTGCCAGCAGATCGGGACACCTCAAAAACATTCAGTACTTC
j_gene: TRBJ1-1; v_gene: TRBV7-3; d_gene: -; abundance: -; CDR3aa: CASSLGHANTEAFF; CDR3nt: TGTGCCAGCAGCCTGGGACACGCTAACACTGAAGCTTTCTTT
j_gene: TRBJ2-5; v_gene: TRBV6-5; d_gene: -; abundance: -; CDR3aa: CASSYSWGRGETQYF; CDR3nt: TGTGCCAGCAGTTACAGTTGGGGCAGGGGAGAGACCCAGTACTTC
j_gene: TRBJ1-2; v_gene: TRBV19; d_gene: -; abundance: -; CDR3aa: CASSPGLPGGYTF; CDR3nt: TGTGCCAGTAGTCCGGGACTGCCGGGGGGCTACACCTTC
j_gene: TRBJ2-3; v_gene: TRBV19; d_gene: TRBD1; abundance: -; CDR3aa: CASSIVLVGQGAGDTQYF; CDR3nt: TGTGCCAGTAGTATAGTGTTGGTCGGACAGGGGGCTGGCGATACGCAGTATTTT
j_gene: TRBJ1-2; v_gene: TRBV25-1; d_gene: -; abundance: -; CDR3aa: CASSERGRGYTF; CDR3nt: TGTGCCAGCAGTGAGCGGGGGCGAGGCTACACCTTC
j_gene: TRBJ1-1; v_gene: TRBV2; d_gene: TRBD1; abundance: once; CDR3aa: CASISGGALVGAFF; CDR3nt: TGTGCCAGCATTTCAGGGGGAGCTCTGGTAGGAGCTTTCTTT
j_gene: TRBJ2-7; v_gene: TRBV19; d_gene: TRBD2; abundance: -; CDR3aa: CATSRTSVSYEQYF; CDR3nt: TGTGCCACCTCGCGGACTAGCGTGTCCTACGAGCAGTACTTC
j_gene: TRBJ2-1; v_gene: TRBV4-2; d_gene: -; abundance: -; CDR3aa: CASSHEGDEQFF; CDR3nt: TGTGCCAGCAGCCATGAGGGGGATGAGCAGTTCTTC
j_gene: TRBJ2-5; v_gene: TRBV11-2; d_gene: TRBD1; abundance: -; CDR3aa: CASSLEAFQGVGETQYF; CDR3nt: TGTGCCAGCAGCTTAGAGGCCTTTCAGGGGGTGGGGGAGACCCAGTACTTC
j_gene: TRBJ2-1; v_gene: TRBV7-8; d_gene: -; abundance: -; CDR3aa: CASSSPLGGGGNEQFF; CDR3nt: TGTGCCAGCAGCTCTCCCTTGGGGGGAGGGGGCAATGAGCAGTTCTTC
j_gene: TRBJ1-2; v_gene: TRBV19; d_gene: -; abundance: -; CDR3aa: CASSIERGQLYGYTF; CDR3nt: TGTGCCAGTAGTATAGAAAGAGGGCAGCTCTATGGCTACACCTTC
j_gene: TRBJ1-1; v_gene: TRBV30; d_gene: TRBD1; abundance: -; CDR3aa: CAWDRATNTEAFF; CDR3nt: TGTGCCTGGGACAGGGCCACGAACACTGAAGCTTTCTTT
j_gene: TRBJ2-5; v_gene: TRBV29-1; d_gene: -; abundance: -; CDR3aa: CSVVPGDSEAQYF; CDR3nt: TGCAGCGTTGTCCCGGGTGATTCCGAGGCCCAGTACTTC
j_gene: TRBJ2-1; v_gene: TRBV11-2; d_gene: -; abundance: -; CDR3aa: CASSLKFRGSMWNEQFF; CDR3nt: TGTGCCAGCAGCTTAAAGTTCAGGGGCTCGATGTGGAATGAGCAGTTCTTC
j_gene: TRBJ1-2; v_gene: TRBV10-3; d_gene: -; abundance: -; CDR3aa: CAIRPDSNYGYTF; CDR3nt: TGTGCCATCAGACCCGACAGCAACTATGGCTACACCTTC
j_gene: TRBJ2-6; v_gene: TRBV4-2; d_gene: TRBD2; abundance: -; CDR3aa: CASSQAGGSSGANVLTF; CDR3nt: TGTGCCAGCAGCCAAGCGGGGGGGAGCTCTGGGGCCAACGTCCTGACTTTC
j_gene: TRBJ2-1; v_gene: TRBV28; d_gene: TRBD1; abundance: once; CDR3aa: CASSLSKARGRFPFHNEQFF; CDR3nt: TGTGCCAGCAGTTTAAGCAAGGCCAGGGGGCGCTTCCCATTTCACAATGAGCAGTTCTTC
j_gene: TRBJ1-2; v_gene: TRBV5-6; d_gene: -; abundance: -; CDR3aa: CASSLVGGANYGYTF; CDR3nt: TGTGCCAGCAGCTTGGTGGGGGGAGCTAACTATGGCTACACCTTC
j_gene: TRBJ2-1; v_gene: TRBV11-1; d_gene: -; abundance: -; CDR3aa: CASSPRSKLNNEQFF; CDR3nt: TGTGCCAGCAGCCCAAGATCGAAACTCAACAATGAGCAGTTCTTC
j_gene: TRBJ2-2; v_gene: TRBV11-3; d_gene: TRBD2; abundance: -; CDR3aa: CASKLGGRGFGGELFF; CDR3nt: TGTGCCAGCAAACTCGGCGGGAGAGGATTTGGGGGGGAGCTGTTTTTT
j_gene: TRBJ1-5; v_gene: TRBV6-5; d_gene: TRBD1; abundance: -; CDR3aa: CASGPRTGLEHF; CDR3nt: TGTGCCAGCGGCCCACGGACAGGGTTAGAGCATTTT
j_gene: TRBJ2-2; v_gene: TRBV28; d_gene: -; abundance: once; CDR3aa: CASSPIQGYTGELFF; CDR3nt: TGTGCCAGCAGCCCAATACAGGGTTACACCGGGGAGCTGTTTTTT
j_gene: TRBJ1-2; v_gene: TRBV2; d_gene: -; abundance: -; CDR3aa: CASSEEADYGYTF; CDR3nt: TGTGCCAGCAGCGAGGAGGCTGACTATGGCTACACCTTC
j_gene: TRBJ2-1; v_gene: TRBV2; d_gene: TRBD1; abundance: -; CDR3aa: CASSGERQGASNEQFF; CDR3nt: TGTGCCAGCAGTGGGGAGCGACAGGGGGCTAGTAATGAGCAGTTCTTC
j_gene: TRBJ2-1; v_gene: TRBV19; d_gene: TRBD2; abundance: -; CDR3aa: CASSIVRETNEQFF; CDR3nt: TGTGCCAGTAGTATTGTGCGGGAGACCAATGAGCAGTTCTTC
j_gene: TRBJ1-1; v_gene: TRBV27; d_gene: -; abundance: -; CDR3aa: CASSLASGDTEAFF; CDR3nt: TGTGCCAGCAGTTTAGCGTCGGGTGACACTGAAGCTTTCTTT
j_gene: TRBJ1-2; v_gene: TRBV18; d_gene: TRBD1; abundance: -; CDR3aa: CASSPQGQGTGGYTF; CDR3nt: TGTGCCAGCTCACCACAGGGACAGGGGACAGGTGGCTACACCTTC
j_gene: TRBJ2-3; v_gene: TRBV10-3; d_gene: TRBD2; abundance: -; CDR3aa: CAISNLAGNTDTQYF; CDR3nt: TGTGCCATCAGTAATTTAGCGGGGAACACAGATACGCAGTATTTT
j_gene: TRBJ2-3; v_gene: TRBV13; d_gene: -; abundance: -; CDR3aa: CASSAITSTDTQYF; CDR3nt: TGTGCCAGCAGCGCCATTACTAGCACAGATACGCAGTATTTT
j_gene: TRBJ2-5; v_gene: TRBV28; d_gene: TRBD2; abundance: -; CDR3aa: CASSFIETSGGQETQYF; CDR3nt: TGTGCCAGCAGTTTTATTGAGACTAGCGGGGGCCAAGAGACCCAGTACTTC
j_gene: TRBJ1-3; v_gene: TRBV19; d_gene: TRBD1; abundance: -; CDR3aa: CASNSGGSGNTIYF; CDR3nt: TGTGCCAGTAATTCAGGGGGCTCTGGAAACACCATATATTTT
j_gene: TRBJ2-5; v_gene: TRBV7-9; d_gene: TRBD1; abundance: -; CDR3aa: CASSLTGSLFQETQYF; CDR3nt: TGTGCCAGCAGCTTGACAGGGAGTCTTTTCCAAGAGACCCAGTACTTC
j_gene: TRBJ1-3; v_gene: TRBV28; d_gene: -; abundance: -; CDR3aa: CASSFQGRGNTIYF; CDR3nt: TGTGCCAGCAGTTTTCAGGGAAGGGGAAACACCATATATTTT
j_gene: TRBJ2-5; v_gene: TRBV15; d_gene: TRBD2; abundance: -; CDR3aa: CATSREIAGGETQYF; CDR3nt: TGTGCCACCAGCAGAGAGATAGCGGGAGGAGAGACCCAGTACTTC
j_gene: TRBJ1-2; v_gene: TRBV28; d_gene: -; abundance: -; CDR3aa: CASSFLGEGNYGYTF; CDR3nt: TGTGCCAGCAGTTTTTTGGGGGAGGGAAACTATGGCTACACCTTC
j_gene: TRBJ1-3; v_gene: TRBV6-1; d_gene: TRBD1; abundance: -; CDR3aa: CASSEAQGASGNTIYF; CDR3nt: TGTGCCAGCAGTGAAGCACAGGGGGCCTCTGGAAACACCATATATTTT